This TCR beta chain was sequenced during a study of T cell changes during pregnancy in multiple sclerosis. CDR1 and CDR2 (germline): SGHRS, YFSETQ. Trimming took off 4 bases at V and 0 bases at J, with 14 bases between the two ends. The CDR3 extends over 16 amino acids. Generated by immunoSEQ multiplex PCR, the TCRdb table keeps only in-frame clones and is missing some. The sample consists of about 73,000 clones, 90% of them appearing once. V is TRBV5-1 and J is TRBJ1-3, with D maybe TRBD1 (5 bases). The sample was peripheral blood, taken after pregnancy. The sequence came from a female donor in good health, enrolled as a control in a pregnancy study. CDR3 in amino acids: CASSPAPGNSGNTIYF. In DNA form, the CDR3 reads TGCGCCAGCAGCCCCGCACCAGGGAACTCTGGAAACACCATATATTTT.